The TCR beta chain under discussion was sequenced for a study of graft-versus-host responses after intestinal transplantation. Whole-study context: The recipients all started with anti-thymocyte globulin induction and then took tacrolimus and steroids for about 3 years.

Study outcomes and limitations: Individuals carrying graft-donor T cell macrochimerism showed high graft-versus-host to host-versus-graft clonal ratios in allografts. Among recipient marrow samples, GvH clones were found; some appeared first in ileum or blood.

Labeling with CFSE marked roughly 200,000 responder cells, which were plated with roughly 200,000 irradiated, violet-dye-labeled stimulator cells. Clones were sequenced by immunoSEQ multiplex PCR, and TCRdb holds only the in-frame ones, with some missing. The table has 6,000 to 9,000 clones, 30% to 35% seen once; the top ten hold 6%. The material was alloreactive CD8+ T cells from a mixed lymphocyte reaction culture, obtained before transplantation. Subset here: CFSE-low proliferating T cells sorted from approximately six-day pre-transplant mixed lymphocyte reaction (GvH or HvG direction). This TCR was sampled from a human patient who was an organ donor for intestinal transplantation.

This CDR3 is CASSWGAADTQYF. CDR3 in DNA: TGTGCCAGCAGCTGGGGGGCGGCAGATACGCAGTATTTT. The genes are TRBV7-4 and TRBJ2-3, with D perhaps given as TRBD1 or TRBD2 (6 bases each). Germline values: CDR1 SGHVT, CDR2 SQSDAQ. V lost 4 bases, J lost 4 bases, and 9 bases lay in between. This CDR3 is built from 13 residues.